This TCR beta chain appears in the sequencing data of a study of shared clonotypes between healthy human individuals. CDR1 SGDLS and CDR2 YYNGEE come from the germline V gene. This CDR3 has 15 residues. V shed 3 bases and J 2 bases; nucleotides not matched to a gene: 4. Genomic DNA per cell subset filled all wells of several immunoSEQ plates. The DNA input per sorted-subset replicate PCR was about 190 ng, corresponding to some 30,000 T cell genomes. The table came from immunoSEQ multiplex PCR; TCRdb's copy has only in-frame clones and leaves some out. The sample yields hundreds of thousands of clones, 96% seen once.

This chain joins TRBV9 and TRBJ2-1; 8 nucleotides align to TRBD2. This TCR derives from a woman younger than 45 in good health. The sequencing sample was made of naive CD4+ T cells sorted from blood. Subset of the sample: CD45RA+ positively selected. The CDR3 reads CASSESGSTYNEQFF. CDR3 sequence (DNA): TGTGCCAGCAGCGAGAGCGGGAGTACCTACAATGAGCAGTTCTTC. The entire variable domain, with the rest obtained from reference TRBV9 and TRBJ2-1, is as follows: DSGVTQTPKHLITATGQRVTLRCSPRSGDLSVYWYQQSLDQGLQFLIQYYNGEERAKGNILERFSAQQFPDLHSELNLSSLELGDSALYFCASSESGSTYNEQFFGPGTRLTVL.